This T cell receptor (beta chain) was documented in a study of Ad26.COV2.S vaccination and SARS-CoV-2 variants. The wider study: The authors gave Ad26.COV2.S intramuscularly, either once or twice 56 days apart.

Treatment meaning: roughly 18 received Ad26.COV2.S at low or high dose, single or two shots; five or six received placebo; per-sample allocation not given. Each sample was drawn 63 days after the first injection (of vaccine or placebo). In Boston, an adult donor aged 18-55 years took part. As regards this clone: No antigen is known for it.

This CDR3 contains 12 residues. V was pared by 6 bases and J by 13 bases, with 9 bases of the junction left unmatched. Repertoires were generated with immunoSEQ multiplex PCR, while TCRdb's copy carries only in-frame clones and drops some. This table holds some 480,000 clones, roughly nine tenths found once. The study's findings and limits: Responses of T cells in total may have been underestimated by the TCR breadth and depth analyses.

The input for sequencing was peripheral blood, taken in a trial of Ad26.COV2.S vaccine versus placebo. This sequence originates from a person aged 18-65 years who received the Ad26.COV2.S COVID-19 vaccine or a placebo. The V and J genes are TRBV12-3 or TRBV12-4 and TRBJ2-3; TRBD1 agrees at 8 bases. The CDR3 nucleotides read TGTGCCAGCAGACGACAACAGGGGGAGAAGTATTTT. This codes for CASRRQQGEKYF.